This T cell receptor beta chain appears in the sequencing data of a study of T cells in tuberculosis. Study as a whole: Sequenced TCRs come from CD1B-GMM tetramer-binding T cells.

The CDR3 runs to 17 residues. Germline trimming cut 6 bases from V and 3 bases from J; bases unmatched to any gene: 14. From germline, CDR1 is MGHDK and CDR2 SYGVNS. Method: immunoSEQ multiplex PCR; TCRdb's copy keeps in-frame clones and lacks some. The data hold tens of thousands of clones, with around 91% observed a single time. Findings of the study overall: Smaller alpha distances in active tuberculosis partly reflected shorter CDR3-alpha lengths. GMM-specific TCRs were nearer to active tuberculosis alpha repertoires, suggesting expansion.

With respect to this clone: The antigen remains undetermined.

This TCR derives from a donor aged 10-29 years with latent tuberculosis or without tuberculosis infection. The rearrangement uses TRBV25-1 and TRBJ1-1, with 9 nucleotides matching TRBD1. Material for sequencing was PBMCs. For the CDR3, the DNA is TGTGCCAGCAGCGACTGGGGGGGACAGGGCGCAGACACTGAAGCTTTCTTT. Amino acid sequence: CASSDWGGQGADTEAFF.